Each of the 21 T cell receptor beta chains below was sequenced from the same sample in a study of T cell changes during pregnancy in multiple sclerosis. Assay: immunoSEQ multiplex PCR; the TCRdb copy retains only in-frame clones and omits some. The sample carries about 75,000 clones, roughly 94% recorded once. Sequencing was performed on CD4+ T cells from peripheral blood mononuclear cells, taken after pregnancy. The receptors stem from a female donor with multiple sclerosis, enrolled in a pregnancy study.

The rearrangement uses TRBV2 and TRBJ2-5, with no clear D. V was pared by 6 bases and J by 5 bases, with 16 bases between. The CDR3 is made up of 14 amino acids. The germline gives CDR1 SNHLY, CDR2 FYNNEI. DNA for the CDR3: TGTGCCAGCAGCGCTAGACGTGGTGCGGAGACCCAGTACTTC. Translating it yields CASSARRGAETQYF.

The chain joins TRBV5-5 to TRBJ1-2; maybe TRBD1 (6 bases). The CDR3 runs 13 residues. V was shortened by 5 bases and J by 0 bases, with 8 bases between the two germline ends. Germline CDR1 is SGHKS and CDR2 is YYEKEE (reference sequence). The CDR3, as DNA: TGTGCCAGCAGTTCAGGGGCTAACTATGGCTACACCTTC. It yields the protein CASSSGANYGYTF.

This chain's CDR3 is CASSDPDRRSGNTIYF. The CDR3 region has the DNA TGTGCCAGCAGTGACCCAGACAGACGCTCTGGAAACACCATATATTTT. This rearrangement joins TRBV6-4 to TRBJ1-3, with D possibly TRBD1 on 5 matching bases. The germline V and J ends were trimmed by 2 bases and 0 bases, with 11 bases remaining between them. The CDR3 runs to 16 residues. The germline CDR1 and CDR2 sequences are MRHNA and SNTAGT.

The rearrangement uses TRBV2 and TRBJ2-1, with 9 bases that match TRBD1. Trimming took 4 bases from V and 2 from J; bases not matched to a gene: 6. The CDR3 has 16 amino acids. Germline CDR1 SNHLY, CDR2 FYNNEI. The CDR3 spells CASSAWDRATYNEQFF. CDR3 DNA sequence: TGTGCCAGCAGTGCGTGGGACAGGGCTACCTACAATGAGCAGTTCTTC.

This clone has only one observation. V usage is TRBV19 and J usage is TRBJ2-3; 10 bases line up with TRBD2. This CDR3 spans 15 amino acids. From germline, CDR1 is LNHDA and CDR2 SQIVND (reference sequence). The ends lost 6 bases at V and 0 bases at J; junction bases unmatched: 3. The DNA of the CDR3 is TGTGCCAGTAGCAATAGCGGGAGGAGCACAGATACGCAGTATTTT. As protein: CASSNSGRSTDTQYF. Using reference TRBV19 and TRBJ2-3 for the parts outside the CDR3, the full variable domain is DGGITQSPKYLFRKEGQNVTLSCEQNLNHDAMYWYRQDPGQGLRLIYYSQIVNDFQKGDIAEGYSVSREKKESFPLTVTSAQKNPTAFYLCASSNSGRSTDTQYFGPGTRLTVL.

The CDR3 reads CARKPLAGAFYEQYF. DNA for the CDR3: TGTGCCAGAAAACCTCTAGCGGGAGCATTCTACGAGCAGTACTTC. V gene TRBV27 combines with J gene TRBJ2-7; TRBD2 matches at 10 bases. The CDR3 runs 15 residues. The germline V gene encodes CDR1 MNHEY and CDR2 SMNVEV (reference sequence). Germline trimming cut 9 bases from V and 3 bases from J; bases unmatched to any gene: 11.

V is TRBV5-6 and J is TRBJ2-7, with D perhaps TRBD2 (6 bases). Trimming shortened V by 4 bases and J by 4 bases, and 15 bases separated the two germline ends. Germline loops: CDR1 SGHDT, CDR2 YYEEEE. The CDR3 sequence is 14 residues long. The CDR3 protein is CASSPGTVIYEQYF. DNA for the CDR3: TGTGCCAGCAGCCCAGGGACTGTGATTTACGAGCAGTACTTC.

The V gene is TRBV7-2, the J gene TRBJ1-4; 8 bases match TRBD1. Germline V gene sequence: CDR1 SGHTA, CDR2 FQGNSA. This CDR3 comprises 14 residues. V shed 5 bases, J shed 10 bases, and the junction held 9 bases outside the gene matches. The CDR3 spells CASSPDRGGRKLFF. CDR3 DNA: TGTGCCAGCAGCCCTGACAGGGGAGGGAGAAAACTGTTTTTT.

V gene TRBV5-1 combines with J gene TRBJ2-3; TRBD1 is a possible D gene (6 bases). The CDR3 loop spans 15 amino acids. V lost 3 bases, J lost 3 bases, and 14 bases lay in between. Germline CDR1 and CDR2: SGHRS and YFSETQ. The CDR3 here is CASSSQGKGTDTQYF. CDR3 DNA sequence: TGCGCCAGCAGCTCACAGGGTAAAGGGACAGATACGCAGTATTTT.

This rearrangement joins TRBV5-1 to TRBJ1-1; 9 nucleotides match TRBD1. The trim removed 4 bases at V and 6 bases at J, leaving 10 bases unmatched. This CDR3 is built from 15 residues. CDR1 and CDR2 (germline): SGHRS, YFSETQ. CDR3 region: CASSPGQGLLSEAFF. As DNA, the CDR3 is TGCGCCAGCAGCCCCGGACAGGGGCTTCTTTCTGAAGCTTTCTTT.

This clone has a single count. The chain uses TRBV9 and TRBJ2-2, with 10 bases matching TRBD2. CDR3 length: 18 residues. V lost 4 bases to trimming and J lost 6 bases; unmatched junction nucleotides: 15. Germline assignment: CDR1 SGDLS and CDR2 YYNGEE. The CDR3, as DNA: TGTGCCAGCAGCCCCATCGGGCTAGCGGGAGAGGGTGCCGGGGAGCTGTTTTTT. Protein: CASSPIGLAGEGAGELFF.

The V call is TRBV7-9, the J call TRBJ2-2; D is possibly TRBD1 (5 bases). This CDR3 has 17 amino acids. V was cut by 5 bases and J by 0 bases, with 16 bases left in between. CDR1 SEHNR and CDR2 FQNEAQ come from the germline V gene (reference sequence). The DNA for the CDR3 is TGTGCCAGCAGCCATTGGACAACCCCCTCGAACACCGGGGAGCTGTTTTTT. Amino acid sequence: CASSHWTTPSNTGELFF.

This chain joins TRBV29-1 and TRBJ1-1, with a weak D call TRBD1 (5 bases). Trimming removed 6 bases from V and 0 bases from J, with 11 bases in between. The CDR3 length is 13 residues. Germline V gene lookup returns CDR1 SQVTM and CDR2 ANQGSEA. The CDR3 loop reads CSVLIRVNTEAFF. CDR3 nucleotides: TGCAGCGTGCTTATCAGGGTGAACACTGAAGCTTTCTTT.

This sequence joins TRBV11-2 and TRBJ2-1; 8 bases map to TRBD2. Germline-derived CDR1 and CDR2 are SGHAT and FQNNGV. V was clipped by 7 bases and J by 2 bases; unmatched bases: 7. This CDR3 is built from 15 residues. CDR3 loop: CASTSGGGTYNEQFF. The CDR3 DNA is TGTGCCAGCACCTCGGGGGGGGGCACCTACAATGAGCAGTTCTTC.

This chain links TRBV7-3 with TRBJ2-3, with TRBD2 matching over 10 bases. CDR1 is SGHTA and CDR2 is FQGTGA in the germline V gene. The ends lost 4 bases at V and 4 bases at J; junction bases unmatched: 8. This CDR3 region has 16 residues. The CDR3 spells CASSSSAGGLPDTQYF. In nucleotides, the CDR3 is TGTGCCAGCAGCTCCTCAGCGGGAGGGCTACCAGATACGCAGTATTTT.

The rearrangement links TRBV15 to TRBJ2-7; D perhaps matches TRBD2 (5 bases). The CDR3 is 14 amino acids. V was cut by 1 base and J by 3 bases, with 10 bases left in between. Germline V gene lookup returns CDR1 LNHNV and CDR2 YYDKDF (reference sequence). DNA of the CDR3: TGTGCCACCAGCAGAGGTGGGAGTGTCTACGAGCAGTACTTC. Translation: CATSRGGSVYEQYF.

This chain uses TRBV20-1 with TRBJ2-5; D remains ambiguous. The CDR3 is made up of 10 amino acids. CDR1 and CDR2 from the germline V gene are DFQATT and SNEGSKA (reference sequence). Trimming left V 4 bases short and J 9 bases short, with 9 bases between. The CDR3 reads CSATEVAQYF. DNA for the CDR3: TGCAGTGCTACCGAGGTTGCCCAGTACTTC.

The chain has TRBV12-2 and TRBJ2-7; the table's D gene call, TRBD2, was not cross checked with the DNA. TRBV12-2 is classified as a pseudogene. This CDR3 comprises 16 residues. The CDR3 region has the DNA TGTGCAAGTCGCTTACCATGGACTAGCGGGAGCCACGAGCAGTACTTC. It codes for CASRLPWTSGSHEQYF.

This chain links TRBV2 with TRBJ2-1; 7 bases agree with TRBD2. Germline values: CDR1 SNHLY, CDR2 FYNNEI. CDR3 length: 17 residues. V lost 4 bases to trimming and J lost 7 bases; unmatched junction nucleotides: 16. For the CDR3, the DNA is TGTGCCAGCAGTGCCCCCCGAGTGGCGGGGCGGGGGAATGAGCAGTTCTTC. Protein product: CASSAPRVAGRGNEQFF.

DNA of the CDR3: TGTGCCAGCAGCTTAATGACAGGGAAAGGCACAGATACGCAGTATTTT. This translates into CASSLMTGKGTDTQYF. The V gene is TRBV7-9, the J gene TRBJ2-3; 7 nucleotides line up with TRBD1. The J segment lost 1 base and the V segment lost 2 bases, leaving 6 bases of the junction unmatched. Per germline, CDR1 SEHNR and CDR2 FQNEAQ (reference sequence). This CDR3 region has 16 residues.

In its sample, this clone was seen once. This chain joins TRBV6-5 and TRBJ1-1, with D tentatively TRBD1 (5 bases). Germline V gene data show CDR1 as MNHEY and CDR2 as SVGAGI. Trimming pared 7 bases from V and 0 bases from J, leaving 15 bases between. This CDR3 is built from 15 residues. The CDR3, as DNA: TGTGCCAGCATCCGAGGGGCGGGGGTGAACACTGAAGCTTTCTTT. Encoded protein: CASIRGAGVNTEAFF.